The subject of this entry is one TCR beta chain. Its specificity is unknown. Primers: 60 Vbeta forward and 13 Jbeta reverse. Profiling relied on immunoSEQ multiplex PCR, and the TCRdb table lists in-frame clones only, not all of them. This repertoire shows approximately 85,000 clones, 80% found once; its top ten account for 20% to 30%. This record comes from a study of cytomegalovirus exposure and HLA in healthy donors. Study summary: A previous analysis identified around 120 million unique TCR beta sequences derived from around 200 million T cells. The study's findings and limits: Previously analyzed data showed that most TCR beta V segments were productive at a frequency of about 90% or about 30%.

V dropped 2 bases and J dropped 5 bases, with 12 bases sitting between them. The germline V gene has CDR1 MNHEY and CDR2 SMNVEV (reference sequence). This CDR3 comprises 14 residues. The source is a woman in her 50s in good health and CMV-seropositive. V is TRBV27 and J is TRBJ2-5, with D unresolved. Material for sequencing was PBMCs. The CDR3 region has the DNA TGTGCCAGCAGTTTAAGGCGAGGTCGGGAGACCCAGTACTTC. Amino acids: CASSLRRGRETQYF.